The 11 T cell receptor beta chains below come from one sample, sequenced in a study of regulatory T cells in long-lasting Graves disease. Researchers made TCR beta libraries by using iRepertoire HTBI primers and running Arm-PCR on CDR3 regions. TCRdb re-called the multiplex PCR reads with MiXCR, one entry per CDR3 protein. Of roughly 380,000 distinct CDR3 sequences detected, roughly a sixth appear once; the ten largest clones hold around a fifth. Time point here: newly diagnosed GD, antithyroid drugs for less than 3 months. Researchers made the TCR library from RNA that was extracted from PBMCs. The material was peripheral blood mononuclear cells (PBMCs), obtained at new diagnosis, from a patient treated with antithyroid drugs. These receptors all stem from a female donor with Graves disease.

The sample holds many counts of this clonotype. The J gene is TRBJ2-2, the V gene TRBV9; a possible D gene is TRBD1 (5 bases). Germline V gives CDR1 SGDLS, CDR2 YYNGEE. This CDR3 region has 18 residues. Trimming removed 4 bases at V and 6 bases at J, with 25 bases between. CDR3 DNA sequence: TGTGCCAGCAGCCTCCCACAGGACCCAATAAAGTGGTCCGGGGAGCTGTTTTTT. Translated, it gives CASSLPQDPIKWSGELFF.

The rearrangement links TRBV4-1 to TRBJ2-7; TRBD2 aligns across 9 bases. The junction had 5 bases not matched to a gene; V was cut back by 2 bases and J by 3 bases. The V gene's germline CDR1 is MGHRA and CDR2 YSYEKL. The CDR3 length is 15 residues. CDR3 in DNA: TGCGCCAGCAGCCAAACTAGCGGGTACAACTACGAGCAGTACTTC. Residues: CASSQTSGYNYEQYF.

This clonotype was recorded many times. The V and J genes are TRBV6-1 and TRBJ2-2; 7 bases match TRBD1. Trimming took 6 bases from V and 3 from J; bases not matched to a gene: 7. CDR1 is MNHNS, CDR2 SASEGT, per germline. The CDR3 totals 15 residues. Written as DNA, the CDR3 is TGTGCCAGCAGACCCGGGACAGAGTACACCGGGGAGCTGTTTTTT. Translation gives CASRPGTEYTGELFF.

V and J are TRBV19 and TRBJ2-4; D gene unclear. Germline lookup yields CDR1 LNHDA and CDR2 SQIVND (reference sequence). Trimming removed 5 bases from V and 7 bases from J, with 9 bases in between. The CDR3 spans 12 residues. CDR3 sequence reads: CASSGLSNIQYF. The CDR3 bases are TGTGCCAGTAGTGGTTTGTCGAACATTCAGTACTTC. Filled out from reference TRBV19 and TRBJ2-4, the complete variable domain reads DGGITQSPKYLFRKEGQNVTLSCEQNLNHDAMYWYRQDPGQGLRLIYYSQIVNDFQKGDIAEGYSVSREKKESFPLTVTSAQKNPTAFYLCASSGLSNIQYFGAGTRLSVL.

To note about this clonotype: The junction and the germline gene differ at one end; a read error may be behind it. Here the CDR3 reads CATSEEGTGGDQPQHF. The DNA of the CDR3 is TGTGCCACCAGTGAAGAAGGGACAGGGGGCGATCAGCCCCAGCATTTT. The chain links TRBV10-3 to TRBJ1-5; 12 nucleotides agree with TRBD1. The germline CDR1 and CDR2 sequences are ENHRY and SYGVKD. The CDR3 spans 16 residues.

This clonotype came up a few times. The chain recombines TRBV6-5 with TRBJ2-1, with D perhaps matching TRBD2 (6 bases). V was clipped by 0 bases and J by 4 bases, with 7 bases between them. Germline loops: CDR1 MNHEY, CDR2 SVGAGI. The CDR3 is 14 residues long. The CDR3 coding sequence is TGTGCCAGCAGTTACTCGGGACTTTACAATGAGCAGTTCTTC. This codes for CASSYSGLYNEQFF.

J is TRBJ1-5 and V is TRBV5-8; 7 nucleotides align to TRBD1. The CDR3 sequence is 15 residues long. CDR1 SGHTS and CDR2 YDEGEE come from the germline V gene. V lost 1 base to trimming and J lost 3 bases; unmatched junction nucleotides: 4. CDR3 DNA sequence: TGTGCCAGCAGCTTGTACAGGGGCCCCAATCAGCCCCAGCATTTT. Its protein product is CASSLYRGPNQPQHF. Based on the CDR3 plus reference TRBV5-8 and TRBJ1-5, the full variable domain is EAGVTQSPTHLIKTRGQQATLRCSPISGHTSVYWYQQALGLGLQFLLWYDEGEERNRGNFPPRFSGRQFPNYSSELNVNALELEDSALYLCASSLYRGPNQPQHFGDGTRLSIL.

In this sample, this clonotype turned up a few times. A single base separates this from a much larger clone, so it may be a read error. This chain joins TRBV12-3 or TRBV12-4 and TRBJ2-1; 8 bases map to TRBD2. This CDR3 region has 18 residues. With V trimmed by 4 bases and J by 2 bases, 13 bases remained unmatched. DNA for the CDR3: TGTGCCAGCAGTTATACCTCACAAAGGACTAGCACCTACAATGAGCAGTTCTTC. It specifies CASSYTSQRTSTYNEQFF.

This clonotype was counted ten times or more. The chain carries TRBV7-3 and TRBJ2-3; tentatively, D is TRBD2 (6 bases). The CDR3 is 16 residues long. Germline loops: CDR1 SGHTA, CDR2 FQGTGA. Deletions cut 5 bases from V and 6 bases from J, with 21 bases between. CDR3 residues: CASSLDSGLTGDTQYF. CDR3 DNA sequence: TGTGCCAGCAGCCTGGATAGCGGTCTCACGGGGGATACGCAGTATTTT.

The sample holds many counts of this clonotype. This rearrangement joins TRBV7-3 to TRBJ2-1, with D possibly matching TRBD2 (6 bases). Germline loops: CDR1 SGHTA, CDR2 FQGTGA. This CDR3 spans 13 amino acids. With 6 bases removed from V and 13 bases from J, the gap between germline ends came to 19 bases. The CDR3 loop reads CASRLRMGGRQFF. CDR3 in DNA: TGTGCCAGCAGGTTGCGGATGGGAGGACGACAGTTCTTC.

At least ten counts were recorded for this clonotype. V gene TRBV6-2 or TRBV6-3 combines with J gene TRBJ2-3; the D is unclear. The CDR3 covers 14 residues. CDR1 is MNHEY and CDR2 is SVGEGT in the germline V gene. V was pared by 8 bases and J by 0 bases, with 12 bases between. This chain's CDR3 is CASEGTVSTDTQYF. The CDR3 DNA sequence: TGTGCCAGCGAAGGCACTGTTAGCACAGATACGCAGTATTTT.